Sequencing of this T cell receptor (beta chain) was carried out in a study of T cells in tuberculosis. V lost 7 bases, J lost 2 bases, and 12 bases lay in between. The CDR3 consists of 14 residues. In germline, CDR1 is MNHEY, CDR2 SMNVEV (reference sequence). TCRdb keeps only in-frame clones here, not all; method: immunoSEQ multiplex PCR. This table has roughly 30,000 clones, about nine tenths appearing once. Study-wide points: Using the GMM-specific repertoire gave under 90% accuracy versus around 70% with motifs.

This clone came up a few times. Antigen: not known. Sequences were obtained from PBMCs. J is TRBJ1-5 and V is TRBV27; D is unclear. This receptor was obtained from a donor between 10 and 35 years old with latent tuberculosis or without tuberculosis infection. The CDR3 loop reads CASNTAAGNQPQHF. The CDR3 nucleotides read TGTGCCAGCAATACGGCGGCGGGCAATCAGCCCCAGCATTTT.